This T cell receptor (beta chain) was sequenced in a study of blood T cells in healthy people across ages. V dropped 5 bases and J dropped 0; count of bases not matched to a gene: 12. Looked up from germline, CDR1 is SGHAT and CDR2 is FQNNGV. This CDR3 has 18 residues. This clonotype was seen a handful of times. A J-beta primer mix and a sample-barcoded 5' primer were used in a second PCR of about 7 to 12 cycles. TCRdb analysed the 5' RACE reads with MiXCR anew, one entry per CDR3 protein. This table has about 770,000 distinct CDR3 sequences, roughly 44% appearing once. The sequence derives from a man aged 60 to 69 in good health. The genes are TRBV11-2 and TRBJ1-4, with 7 bases identical to TRBD1. Material: blood. The CDR3 loop reads CASSPTTGRTATNEKLFF. The CDR3 DNA is TGTGCCAGCAGCCCTACGACAGGGAGGACGGCAACTAATGAAAAACTGTTTTTT.